The rows below give T cell receptor beta chains drawn from one sample of a study of blood T cell repertoires in COVID-19. The assay was immunoSEQ multiplex PCR, and TCRdb's table has in-frame clones only and misses some. The repertoire has about 280,000 clones, around 86% of them found once; the top ten carry roughly 2.1%. Sequencing was performed on peripheral blood. These receptors were taken from a woman aged 25-40 years who had recovered from COVID-19. The CDR3 runs from the conserved cysteine through the conserved F or W. The order of the fields is D gene, CDR3 length, V gene, J gene, clone size, CDR3 protein, CDR3 DNA. D genes are given only for firm matches. Only part of the rows carry a size: once, few, many, or a class if the clone is expanded.

d_call: TRBD1; cdr3_length: 16; v_call: TRBV6-5; j_call: TRBJ1-2; clone_size: few; cdr3_aa: CASSYHRDRVNYGYTF; cdr3_nt: TGTGCCAGCAGTTACCACCGGGACAGGGTTAACTATGGCTACACCTTC
d_call: .; cdr3_length: 17; v_call: TRBV19; j_call: TRBJ1-5; clone_size: .; cdr3_aa: CASSIAEGRSYGQPQHF; cdr3_nt: TGTGCCAGTAGTATAGCCGAGGGTCGGTCCTACGGTCAGCCCCAGCATTTT
d_call: .; cdr3_length: 16; v_call: TRBV19; j_call: TRBJ1-1; clone_size: .; cdr3_aa: CASSPRRSEMNTEAFF; cdr3_nt: TGTGCCAGTAGTCCCCGGCGGTCCGAGATGAACACTGAAGCTTTCTTT
d_call: .; cdr3_length: 15; v_call: TRBV5-5; j_call: TRBJ1-5; clone_size: .; cdr3_aa: CASSFVDSQYQPQHF; cdr3_nt: TGTGCCAGCAGCTTCGTGGACAGTCAATATCAGCCCCAGCATTTT
d_call: TRBD2; cdr3_length: 16; v_call: TRBV6-5; j_call: TRBJ2-1; clone_size: .; cdr3_aa: CASSYSNRAGGREQFF; cdr3_nt: TGTGCCAGCAGTTACTCGAATCGAGCGGGGGGAAGGGAGCAGTTCTTC
d_call: .; cdr3_length: 15; v_call: TRBV9; j_call: TRBJ2-3; clone_size: .; cdr3_aa: CASSASGRLTDTQYF; cdr3_nt: TGTGCCAGCAGCGCGAGCGGGCGCCTCACAGATACGCAGTATTTT
d_call: .; cdr3_length: 13; v_call: TRBV5-1; j_call: TRBJ1-2; clone_size: .; cdr3_aa: CASSLEGGYGYTF; cdr3_nt: TGCGCCAGCAGCTTGGAAGGGGGTTATGGCTACACCTTC
d_call: .; cdr3_length: 16; v_call: TRBV6-5; j_call: TRBJ2-2; clone_size: few; cdr3_aa: CASSYRSTTNTGELFF; cdr3_nt: TGTGCCAGCAGTTACCGGTCCACTACGAACACCGGGGAGCTGTTTTTT
d_call: TRBD1; cdr3_length: 15; v_call: TRBV24-1; j_call: TRBJ2-7; clone_size: .; cdr3_aa: CATSDPGTGIYEQYF; cdr3_nt: TGTGCCACCAGTGACCCCGGGACAGGGATCTACGAGCAGTACTTC
d_call: TRBD2; cdr3_length: 16; v_call: TRBV11-3; j_call: TRBJ2-1; clone_size: .; cdr3_aa: CASSSETSGRYNEQFF; cdr3_nt: TGTGCCAGCAGCTCCGAGACTAGCGGTCGGTACAATGAGCAGTTCTTC
d_call: .; cdr3_length: 14; v_call: TRBV2; j_call: TRBJ1-5; clone_size: .; cdr3_aa: CASSEGTGTQPQHF; cdr3_nt: TGTGCCAGCAGTGAAGGCACAGGAACTCAGCCCCAGCATTTT
d_call: .; cdr3_length: 13; v_call: TRBV19; j_call: TRBJ1-2; clone_size: .; cdr3_aa: CASSIRGSVDYTF; cdr3_nt: TGTGCCAGTAGTATCCGGGGATCAGTTGACTACACCTTC
d_call: .; cdr3_length: 15; v_call: TRBV7-8; j_call: TRBJ2-6; clone_size: .; cdr3_aa: CASSSGGSGANVLTF; cdr3_nt: TGTGCCAGCAGCTCCGGGGGATCGGGGGCCAACGTCCTGACTTTC
d_call: .; cdr3_length: 13; v_call: TRBV21-1; j_call: TRBJ1-1; clone_size: .; cdr3_aa: CASKPVMNTEAFF; cdr3_nt: TGTGCCAGCAAACCAGTTATGAACACTGAAGCTTTCTTT
d_call: .; cdr3_length: 15; v_call: TRBV4-1; j_call: TRBJ1-4; clone_size: .; cdr3_aa: CASSQVATGIEKLFF; cdr3_nt: TGCGCCAGCAGCCAAGTCGCGACAGGTATTGAAAAACTGTTTTTT
d_call: .; cdr3_length: 14; v_call: TRBV6-5; j_call: TRBJ1-5; clone_size: .; cdr3_aa: CASSLQGSNQPQHF; cdr3_nt: TGTGCCAGCAGCCTACAGGGAAGCAATCAGCCCCAGCATTTT
d_call: TRBD2; cdr3_length: 17; v_call: TRBV30; j_call: TRBJ2-3; clone_size: .; cdr3_aa: CAWSAASGGPSTDTQYF; cdr3_nt: TGTGCCTGGAGTGCTGCTAGCGGGGGGCCGAGCACAGATACGCAGTATTTT
d_call: TRBD1; cdr3_length: 15; v_call: TRBV14; j_call: TRBJ1-4; clone_size: .; cdr3_aa: CASSQVRTGVEKLFF; cdr3_nt: TGTGCCAGCAGCCAAGTCCGGACAGGGGTTGAAAAACTGTTTTTT
d_call: TRBD2; cdr3_length: 14; v_call: TRBV29-1; j_call: TRBJ2-3; clone_size: .; cdr3_aa: CSVVSGRAGDTQYF; cdr3_nt: TGCAGCGTTGTTAGCGGGAGGGCCGGGGATACGCAGTATTTT
d_call: .; cdr3_length: 14; v_call: TRBV2; j_call: TRBJ2-3; clone_size: .; cdr3_aa: CASSLVRDTDTQYF; cdr3_nt: TGTGCCAGCAGCCTCGTCCGAGACACAGATACGCAGTATTTT
d_call: TRBD2; cdr3_length: 14; v_call: TRBV18; j_call: TRBJ2-5; clone_size: .; cdr3_aa: CASSPPGREETQYF; cdr3_nt: TGTGCCAGCTCACCACCGGGGAGGGAAGAGACCCAGTACTTC
d_call: .; cdr3_length: 14; v_call: TRBV5-6; j_call: TRBJ2-1; clone_size: .; cdr3_aa: CASSLGRGGNEQFF; cdr3_nt: TGTGCCAGCAGCTTGGGCAGGGGTGGGAATGAGCAGTTCTTC
d_call: .; cdr3_length: 15; v_call: TRBV5-6; j_call: TRBJ1-5; clone_size: few; cdr3_aa: CASSLGTLSNQPQHF; cdr3_nt: TGTGCCAGCAGCCTGGGGACATTAAGCAATCAGCCCCAGCATTTT
d_call: TRBD1; cdr3_length: 15; v_call: TRBV11-2; j_call: TRBJ2-3; clone_size: .; cdr3_aa: CATSRGQGFSDTQYF; cdr3_nt: TGTGCCACCTCGCGGGGACAGGGCTTTTCAGATACGCAGTATTTT
d_call: TRBD2; cdr3_length: 15; v_call: TRBV16; j_call: TRBJ2-7; clone_size: .; cdr3_aa: CASSQGLAGGYEQYF; cdr3_nt: TGTGCCAGCAGCCAAGGACTAGCGGGAGGGTACGAGCAGTACTTC
d_call: TRBD1; cdr3_length: 15; v_call: TRBV4-2; j_call: TRBJ2-7; clone_size: once; cdr3_aa: CASSQHGQGSDEQYF; cdr3_nt: TGTGCCAGCAGCCAACATGGACAGGGTTCCGACGAGCAGTACTTC
d_call: .; cdr3_length: 14; v_call: TRBV24-1; j_call: TRBJ2-1; clone_size: .; cdr3_aa: CATSDSSTAQGQFF; cdr3_nt: TGTGCCACCAGTGATTCCTCGACAGCACAGGGGCAGTTCTTC